This TCR beta chain comes out of a study of T cell clonality in common variable immunodeficiency. General study points: Repertoire-complication correlations in CVID were limited by patient heterogeneity. Common variable immunodeficiency TCR beta sequences reportedly had fewer deletions and N-nucleotide insertions.

Assay used: immunoSEQ multiplex PCR; TCRdb lists only in-frame clones, some missing. This sample has 40,000 to 55,000 clones, each found more than once. Ten or more counts support this clone. Its antigen is not known. The sequence runs out 3 residues before the end of the CDR3; the remainder is reconstructed from the germline J gene. The V segment lost 4 bases and the J segment 4 bases; nucleotides outside the gene matches: 4. The CDR3 has 14 residues. Per germline, CDR1 SGHRS and CDR2 YFSETQ. The TCR comes from a person between 18 and 75 years old in good health. The chain combines TRBV5-1 with TRBJ1-1, with TRBD1 identical over 10 bases. The sequencing input was peripheral blood mononuclear cells. The CDR3 reads CASSIGQGGTEAFF. The covered CDR3 bases are TGCGCCAGCAGCATCGGACAGGGGGGCACTGAA.